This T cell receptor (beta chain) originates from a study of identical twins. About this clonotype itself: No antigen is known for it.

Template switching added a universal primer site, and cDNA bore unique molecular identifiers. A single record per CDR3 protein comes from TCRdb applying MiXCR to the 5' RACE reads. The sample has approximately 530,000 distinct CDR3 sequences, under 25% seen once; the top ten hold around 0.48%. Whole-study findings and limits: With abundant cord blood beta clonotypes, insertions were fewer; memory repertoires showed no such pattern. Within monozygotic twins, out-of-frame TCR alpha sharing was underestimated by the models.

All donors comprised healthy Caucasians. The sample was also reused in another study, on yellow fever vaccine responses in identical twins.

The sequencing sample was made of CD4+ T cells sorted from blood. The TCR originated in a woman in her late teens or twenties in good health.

The CDR3 is CASSPDTLTISYTF. The CDR3 coding sequence is TGTGCCAGCTCCCCGGACACCTTAACCATTAGCTACACCTTC. The gene calls are TRBV18 and TRBJ1-2, with D tentatively TRBD1 (5 bases). Trimming removed 6 bases from V and 9 bases from J, with 20 bases in between. CDR3 size: 14 residues. Germline V gives CDR1 KGHSH, CDR2 LQKENI. Based on the CDR3 plus reference TRBV18 and TRBJ1-2, the full variable domain is NAGVMQNPRHLVRRRGQEARLRCSPMKGHSHVYWYRQLPEEGLKFMVYLQKENIIDESGMPKERFSAEFPKEGPSILRIQQVVRGDSAAYFCASSPDTLTISYTFGSGTRLTVV.